Presented here are 3 T cell receptor beta chains from one specimen sequenced in a study of T cells in Graves' hyperthyroidism and ophthalmopathy (dated by TCRdb to between 2018 and 2020). Library preparation employed multiplex PCR. TCRdb lists the instrument as Illumina HiSeq 2000. The TCR beta CDR3 regions were amplified from RNA transcripts. For the first round of RT-PCR on the TCR CDR3, the HTBI primer set was used together with the Qiagen OneStep RT-PCR kit. TCRdb cleaned the public reads at Q25 with fastp, built clones with MiXCR and kept in-frame beta chains. Every distinct CDR3 protein forms one entry, paired with its most common genes and DNA. A total of more than 650,000 distinct CDR3 sequences appear in this sample, about 14% of them only once. The ten largest clones represent 10% to 13% of the sample. The specimen was blood. The source is a woman between 18 and 30 years old with Graves' hyperthyroidism.

This clonotype came up a few times. The V gene is TRBV9, the J gene TRBJ2-5; 11 bases align to TRBD2. Per the germline V gene, CDR1 is SGDLS and CDR2 is YYNGEE. The trim removed 6 bases at V and 7 bases at J, leaving 11 bases unmatched. The CDR3 length is 15 residues. CDR3 sequence reads: CASNDLAGGAGTQYF. The CDR3 DNA sequence: TGTGCCAGCAACGATCTAGCGGGAGGCGCTGGGACCCAGTACTTC. Drawing the rest from reference TRBV9 and TRBJ2-5, the complete variable domain is DSGVTQTPKHLITATGQRVTLRCSPRSGDLSVYWYQQSLDQGLQFLIQYYNGEERAKGNILERFSAQQFPDLHSELNLSSLELGDSALYFCASNDLAGGAGTQYFGPGTRLLVL.

This clonotype occurred a few times. This chain uses TRBV10-3 with TRBJ1-1, with TRBD1 as a possible D gene (5 bases). Trimming removed 4 bases from V and 4 bases from J, with 13 bases in between. Per germline, CDR1 ENHRY and CDR2 SYGVKD. CDR3 length: 14 amino acids. The CDR3 sequence: CAISASGAGTEAFF. The CDR3 DNA sequence: TGTGCCATCAGTGCCTCCGGGGCCGGCACTGAAGCTTTCTTT.

This clonotype was observed at least ten times. The V call is TRBV6-2 or TRBV6-3, the J call TRBJ2-1; 8 bases line up with TRBD1. CDR1 is MNHEY, CDR2 SVGEGT, per germline. J gave up 12 bases and V 3 bases, and 16 bases lay outside the gene matches. This CDR3 is built from 16 residues. The CDR3 sequence: CASSYRGQGYGWGQFF. CDR3 DNA sequence: TGTGCCAGCAGTTATCGCGGACAGGGCTACGGGTGGGGGCAGTTCTTC.